The 21 T cell receptor beta chains below were found in one sample sequenced in a study of T cell changes during pregnancy in multiple sclerosis. Generated by immunoSEQ multiplex PCR, the TCRdb table keeps only in-frame clones and is missing some. The data contain under 150,000 clones, about 95% of them singletons. The material was peripheral blood, obtained after pregnancy. The origin of the receptors is a female donor with multiple sclerosis, enrolled in a pregnancy study.

The genes are TRBV9 and TRBJ2-1, with 8 bases aligning to TRBD2. Germline values: CDR1 SGDLS, CDR2 YYNGEE. J gave up 15 bases and V 4 bases, and 12 bases lay outside the gene matches. This CDR3 is built from 13 residues. This CDR3 is CASSTSPVAGPFF. DNA of the CDR3: TGTGCCAGCAGCACCTCCCCGGTAGCGGGACCGTTCTTC.

The CDR3 is CASSLETGSQHF. The CDR3, as DNA: TGTGCCAGCAGCTTAGAGACAGGTTCCCAGCATTTT. V is TRBV7-9 and J is TRBJ1-5; D might be TRBD1 (6 bases). CDR3 length: 12 amino acids. Germline CDR1 and CDR2: SEHNR and FQNEAQ (reference sequence). V was pared by 1 base and J by 11 bases, with 9 bases between.

This clone was found a few times. The genes are TRBV14 and TRBJ2-1; no reliable D call. With 0 bases removed from V and 6 bases from J, the gap between germline ends came to 12 bases. This CDR3 has 15 residues. Germline CDR1 reads SGHDN; CDR2 reads FVKESK. The CDR3 sequence is CASSQERLRSNEQFF. The CDR3 nucleotides are TGTGCCAGCAGCCAAGAGCGTCTGCGTAGCAATGAGCAGTTCTTC.

This clone appeared a few times. The chain joins TRBV28 to TRBJ1-2; 7 bases agree with TRBD1. Germline lookup yields CDR1 MDHEN and CDR2 SYDVKM. V trimming: 5 bases; J trimming: 7 bases; junction bases outside the gene matches: 10. The length of the CDR3 is 14 residues. CDR3 nucleotides: TGTGCCAGCAGTCTGTACTTAGACAGGGCTGGCTACACCTTC. Its protein is CASSLYLDRAGYTF.

The rearrangement joins TRBV30 to TRBJ1-4, with D unresolved. The CDR3 runs 17 residues. Between the trimmed V and J ends, which lost 3 bases and 0 bases, there was a span of 17 bases. Germline assignment: CDR1 GTSNPN and CDR2 SVGIG (reference sequence). CDR3 sequence reads: CAWRIGSFRATNEKLFF. CDR3 bases: TGTGCCTGGAGGATAGGGAGTTTTCGGGCAACTAATGAAAAACTGTTTTTT.

The chain couples TRBV7-3 to TRBJ2-3, with a possible D match to TRBD1 (5 bases). The length of the CDR3 is 13 residues. Germline-derived CDR1 and CDR2 are SGHTA and FQGTGA. Trimming took off 8 bases at V and 3 bases at J, with 12 bases between the two ends. This CDR3 reads CASRLTATDTQYF. In DNA form, the CDR3 reads TGTGCCAGCCGCCTGACAGCTACAGATACGCAGTATTTT.

The genes are TRBV5-1 and TRBJ1-2; D might be TRBD1 (5 bases). CDR1 SGHRS and CDR2 YFSETQ come from the germline V gene. This CDR3 contains 14 residues. V was cut by 0 bases and J by 6 bases, with 12 bases left in between. This CDR3 is CASSLVGGVDGYTF. The CDR3 DNA is TGCGCCAGCAGCTTGGTTGGAGGGGTAGATGGCTACACCTTC.

This chain links TRBV5-1 with TRBJ2-3, with D possibly being TRBD1 (5 bases). Trimming took off 1 base at V and 4 bases at J, with 7 bases between the two ends. The CDR3 length is 13 residues. Germline V gene sequence: CDR1 SGHRS, CDR2 YFSETQ. CDR3 sequence: CASSLPGSDTQYF. The CDR3 nucleotides are TGCGCCAGCAGCTTGCCAGGGTCAGATACGCAGTATTTT.

This clone came up once. The chain employs TRBV19 and TRBJ1-5; 10 nucleotides line up with TRBD1. Per germline, CDR1 LNHDA and CDR2 SQIVND (reference sequence). V shed 5 bases, J shed 1 base, and the junction held 2 bases outside the gene matches. This CDR3 has 15 residues. The CDR3 here is CASSGGQGSNQPQHF. CDR3 coding DNA: TGTGCCAGTAGTGGGGGACAGGGGAGCAATCAGCCCCAGCATTTT.

V gene TRBV12-1 combines with J gene TRBJ2-7; the table gives TRBD2 as D, unverified against the DNA. TRBV12-1 is listed as a pseudogene. The CDR3 is 15 residues long. CDR3 in amino acids: CASSPPGGSSYEQYF. The DNA for the CDR3 is TGTGCCAGCAGCCCTCCGGGGGGGTCCTCCTACGAGCAGTACTTC.

This clone came up once. The CDR3 is CSVHVRTGFSSNYGYTF. CDR3 sequence (DNA): TGCAGCGTTCATGTGCGGACAGGTTTCTCATCTAACTATGGCTACACCTTC. The chain combines TRBV29-1 with TRBJ1-2; the match to TRBD1 covers 7 bases. The V gene's germline CDR1 is SQVTM and CDR2 ANQGSEA. The V segment lost 5 bases and the J segment 0 bases; nucleotides outside the gene matches: 15. CDR3 length: 17 amino acids.

The genes are TRBV7-9 and TRBJ2-5, with TRBD2 matching over 8 bases. The junction had 2 bases not matched to a gene; V was cut back by 4 bases and J by 1 base. CDR1 is SEHNR and CDR2 is FQNEAQ in the germline V gene (reference sequence). This CDR3 contains 14 residues. The CDR3 coding sequence is TGTGCCAGCAGCTCGAGCGGGAGCCAAGAGACCCAGTACTTC. Its protein is CASSSSGSQETQYF.

V is TRBV2 and J is TRBJ2-2; no definite D call. Germline lookup yields CDR1 SNHLY and CDR2 FYNNEI. V gave up 2 bases and J gave up 1 base, with 8 bases separating them. The CDR3 is made up of 15 amino acids. The CDR3 here is CASSETGGNTGELFF. DNA of the CDR3: TGTGCCAGCAGTGAAACTGGTGGGAACACCGGGGAGCTGTTTTTT.

The chain couples TRBV2 to TRBJ2-7, with 8 bases lining up with TRBD2. The CDR3 is made up of 16 amino acids. In germline, CDR1 is SNHLY, CDR2 FYNNEI. The junction had 15 bases not matched to a gene; V was cut back by 8 bases and J by 3 bases. The CDR3 reads CASSPGPGTSLYEQYF. CDR3 in DNA: TGTGCCAGCTCCCCCGGACCCGGGACTAGTCTCTACGAGCAGTACTTC.

V gene TRBV11-2 combines with J gene TRBJ2-5; 14 bases are a match to TRBD2. The CDR3 contains 17 residues. From germline, CDR1 is SGHAT and CDR2 FQNNGV. Losses at the gene ends were 4 bases for V and 5 bases for J; bases not matched to a gene: 9. CDR3 in DNA: TGTGCCAGCAGCTCCGGGACTAGCGGGAGTCTGTGGGAGACCCAGTACTTC. It specifies CASSSGTSGSLWETQYF. The full variable domain, with the rest looked up from reference TRBV11-2 and TRBJ2-5, is EAGVAQSPRYKIIEKRQSVAFWCNPISGHATLYWYQQILGQGPKLLIQFQNNGVVDDSQLPKDRFSAERLKGVDSTLKIQPAKLEDSAVYLCASSSGTSGSLWETQYFGPGTRLLVL.

The V call is TRBV4-2, the J call TRBJ2-3, with D unresolved. Per the germline V gene, CDR1 is LGHNA and CDR2 is YNFKEQ. The CDR3 consists of 14 residues. The ends were cut back, 1 base at V and 2 bases at J, with 7 bases in the middle. The CDR3 DNA reads as TGTGCCAGCAGCCAAGTATCAGACACAGATACGCAGTATTTT. Amino acids: CASSQVSDTDTQYF.

The genes are TRBV28 and TRBJ1-4; 7 bases are a match to TRBD1. The V segment lost 7 bases and the J segment 4 bases; nucleotides outside the gene matches: 3. Germline V lookup: CDR1 MDHEN, CDR2 SYDVKM. This CDR3 comprises 13 residues. CDR3 nucleotides: TGTGCCAGCATGGGACAGTTTAATGAAAAACTGTTTTTT. This codes for CASMGQFNEKLFF.

The V and J genes are TRBV6-1 and TRBJ1-6; a weak D match, TRBD1 (6 bases). CDR1 and CDR2 from the germline V gene are MNHNS and SASEGT. The CDR3 totals 14 residues. The germline V and J ends were trimmed by 3 bases and 10 bases, with 13 bases remaining between them. CDR3 DNA sequence: TGTGCCAGCAGTGAGAGACCACAGGGATCACCCCTCCACTTT. It specifies CASSERPQGSPLHF.

The rearrangement uses TRBV2 and TRBJ2-5; perhaps TRBD2 as D (5 bases). In germline, CDR1 is SNHLY, CDR2 FYNNEI. The V and J ends lost 5 bases and 0 bases respectively, with 13 bases between them. This CDR3 is 15 amino acids long. CDR3 in amino acids: CASSSPRVYQETQYF. Here the CDR3 DNA reads TGTGCCAGCAGTAGCCCGAGGGTGTACCAAGAGACCCAGTACTTC.

This chain links TRBV10-3 with TRBJ2-2, with TRBD1 as a possible D gene (6 bases). The germline CDR1 and CDR2 sequences are ENHRY and SYGVKD. V dropped 11 bases and J dropped 7 bases, with 17 bases sitting between them. The CDR3 spans 13 residues. The CDR3 sequence is CAPTGQGHGELFF. The DNA of the CDR3 is TGTGCCCCTACGGGGCAGGGGCACGGGGAGCTGTTTTTT.

This chain joins TRBV9 and TRBJ2-1; weak D call: TRBD1 (6 bases). CDR1 and CDR2 (germline): SGDLS, YYNGEE. The CDR3 consists of 13 residues. V dropped 0 bases and J dropped 6 bases, with 7 bases sitting between them. Written as DNA, the CDR3 is TGTGCCAGCAGCGTAGCAGGGGTCAATGAGCAGTTCTTC. It codes for CASSVAGVNEQFF.